The source of this T cell receptor (beta chain) is a study of blood T cell repertoires in COVID-19. About the study: Samples representing acute and convalescent COVID-19 were sourced from the United States, Italy and Spain. PBMCs, B-cell-depleted T cells, or T cells were the source of the cDNA or gDNA that made up the material.

In the original workflow: Reference gene primer amplification gave estimated nucleated cell counts. Profiling relied on immunoSEQ multiplex PCR, and the TCRdb table lists in-frame clones only, not all of them. For V, J and clone size, that table is used; D and trimming come from the DNA. Among roughly 380,000 clones listed, 85% were seen once. Germline CDR1 and CDR2: SGHRS and YFSETQ. The CDR3 sequence is 13 residues long. The V end lost 0 bases, the J end lost 7 bases, and 9 bases lay between the germline ends. This chain joins TRBV5-1 and TRBJ2-3; D is possibly TRBD2 (5 bases). The specimen was peripheral blood. The receptor comes from a woman aged 18-35 years with acute or convalescent COVID-19. Here the CDR3 reads CASSLELGNTQYF. For the CDR3, the DNA is TGCGCCAGCAGCTTGGAACTAGGGAATACGCAGTATTTT.